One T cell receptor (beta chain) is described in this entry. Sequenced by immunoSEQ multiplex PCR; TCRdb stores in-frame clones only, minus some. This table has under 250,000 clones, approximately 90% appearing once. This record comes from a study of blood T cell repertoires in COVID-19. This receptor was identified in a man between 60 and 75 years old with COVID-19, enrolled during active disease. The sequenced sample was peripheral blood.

As DNA, the CDR3 is TGTGCCAGCAGCCAAGACAGGGGAGGGAGCTATGGCTACACCTTC. Its protein product is CASSQDRGGSYGYTF. The chain recombines TRBV3-1 (or the pseudogene TRBV3-2) with TRBJ1-2, with a tentative D call TRBD1 (6 bases). The V and J ends lost 0 bases and 4 bases respectively, with 12 bases between them. The CDR3 runs to 15 residues. Looked up from germline, CDR1 is LGHDT and CDR2 is YNNKEL (reference sequence).